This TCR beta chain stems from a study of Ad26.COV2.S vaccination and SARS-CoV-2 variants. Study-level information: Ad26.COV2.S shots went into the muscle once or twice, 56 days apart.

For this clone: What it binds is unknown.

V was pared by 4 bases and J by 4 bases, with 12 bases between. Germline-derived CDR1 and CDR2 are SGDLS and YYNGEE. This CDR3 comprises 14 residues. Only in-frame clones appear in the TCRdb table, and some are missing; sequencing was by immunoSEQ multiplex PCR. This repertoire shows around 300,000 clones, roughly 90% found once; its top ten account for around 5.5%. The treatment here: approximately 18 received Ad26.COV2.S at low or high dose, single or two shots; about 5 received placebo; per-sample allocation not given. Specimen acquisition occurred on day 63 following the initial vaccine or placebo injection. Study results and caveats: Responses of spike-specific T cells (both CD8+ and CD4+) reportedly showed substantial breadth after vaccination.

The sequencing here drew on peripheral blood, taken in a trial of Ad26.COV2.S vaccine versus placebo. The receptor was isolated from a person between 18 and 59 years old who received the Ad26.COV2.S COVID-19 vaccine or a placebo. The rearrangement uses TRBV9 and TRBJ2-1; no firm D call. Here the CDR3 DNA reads TGTGCCAGCAGCCTCGGACCACCTTACAATGAGCAGTTCTTC. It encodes CASSLGPPYNEQFF.